This paragraph reports one TCR beta chain. This entry is derived from a study of response to subunit inactivated influenza vaccine. With V trimmed by 5 bases and J by 3 bases, 6 bases remained unmatched. The V gene's germline CDR1 is SEHNR and CDR2 FQNEAQ (reference sequence). The CDR3 spans 15 residues. TCRdb re-called the RT-PCR reads with MiXCR, one entry per CDR3 protein. This sample yields approximately 500,000 distinct CDR3 sequences, of which around 21% are seen a single time; approximately 2.9% belongs to the top ten. These data are also associated with another study on T cells expressing NK-cell markers. That report adds: TCR beta cDNA was generated via 5'RACE template switching incorporating UMIs. Dominant NKG2C+ clonotypes in roughly six donors made up 1.0-7.0% of CD8+ T cells.

The rearrangement uses TRBV7-9 and TRBJ2-2, with 7 bases fitting TRBD2. The sample was CD4+ T cells sorted from PBMCs, taken roughly 13 days after vaccination. The TCR comes from a man aged 50-59 years who received an inactivated influenza vaccine. CDR3 nucleotides: TGTGCCAGCAGCACGTCTCGGGGGGACACCGGGGAGCTGTTTTTT. Its translation: CASSTSRGDTGELFF.